This T cell receptor beta chain was identified during a study of identical twins. TCRdb independently ran MiXCR on the 5' RACE reads; one entry per CDR3 protein. The repertoire consists of roughly 250,000 distinct CDR3 sequences, with over 13% occurring once and the leading ten covering 8.5% to 10%. The sample holds a few counts of this clonotype. CDR3 length equals 12 residues. The V and J ends lost 6 bases and 2 bases respectively, with 11 bases between them. The germline CDR1 and CDR2 sequences are DFQATT and SNEGSKA (reference sequence). The chain links TRBV20-1 to TRBJ2-7; unclear D gene. The receptor was derived from a woman under 30 in good health. What was sequenced was memory (CD45RO+) T cells sorted from blood. DNA for the CDR3: TGCAGTGCCTTGGACCCTACCTACGAGCAGTACTTC. Translation: CSALDPTYEQYF.